This is a list of T cell receptor beta chains from one sample in a study of PD-1 blockade in classical Hodgkin lymphoma. Generated by immunoSEQ multiplex PCR, the TCRdb table keeps only in-frame clones and is missing some. The sample carries roughly 62,000 clones, 88% recorded once. The input for sequencing was peripheral blood mononuclear cells (PBMCs), taken at baseline. Every receptor here comes from a human donor with classical Hodgkin lymphoma. CDR3s include the opening cysteine and the closing phenylalanine or tryptophan. The D gene is left open where the match is weak. Size tells how often a clone was seen (once, few, many) or the class of an expanded clone, and some rows leave it out.

v_call	j_call	clone_size	d_call	cdr3_nt	cdr3_aa
TRBV11-2	TRBJ2-2	once	NA	TGTGCCAGCAGCTTAGGGTGGGCCGGGCGCACCGGGGAGCTGTTTTTT	CASSLGWAGRTGELFF
TRBV5-1	TRBJ2-1	NA	TRBD1	TGCGCCAGCAGCTCCGGGACAGGGGCTTACAATGAGCAGTTCTTC	CASSSGTGAYNEQFF
TRBV6-5	TRBJ2-7	once	NA	TGTGCCAGCAGTTACTCTACGGGACGGGGCTACGAGCAGTACTTC	CASSYSTGRGYEQYF
TRBV21-1	TRBJ2-3	NA	NA	TGTGCCAGCAGCAAGGGCAACGGAGGACACACAGATACGCAGTATTTT	CASSKGNGGHTDTQYF
TRBV13	TRBJ1-1	once	NA	TGTGCCAGCAGTCCCGGGGGCGCAAACACTGAAGCTTTCTTT	CASSPGGANTEAFF
TRBV5-4	TRBJ2-5	NA	NA	TGTGCCAGCAGCACCGAGGGGGGACTCCCGGGTCTGTACTTC	CASSTEGGLPGLYF
TRBV9	TRBJ2-7	NA	NA	TGTGCCAGCAGCGTAGGCCCCACAACCGAGCAGTACTTC	CASSVGPTTEQYF
TRBV19	TRBJ1-5	NA	TRBD1	TGTGCCAGTAGTATACAGGGGGCCCATCAGCCCCAGCATTTT	CASSIQGAHQPQHF
TRBV7-2	TRBJ1-3	few	NA	TGTGCCAGCAGCTTAGGGGGAAGCTCTGGAAACACCATATATTTT	CASSLGGSSGNTIYF
TRBV10-1	TRBJ2-5	NA	NA	TGCGCCAGCAGTGAGTCGACCCTGGCGGGCAGGGGAGGCTGGGAGACCCAGTACTTC	CASSESTLAGRGGWETQYF
TRBV19	TRBJ1-1	NA	TRBD1	TGTGCCAGTAGGCCTTGGACAGGGTCGATGAACACTGAAGCTTTCTTC	CASRPWTGSMNTEAFF
TRBV5-1	TRBJ2-6	NA	NA	TGCGCCAGCAGCTTGAATCCAGGGGCAGTTGGGGCCAACGTCCTGACTTTC	CASSLNPGAVGANVLTF
TRBV9	TRBJ2-5	NA	TRBD1	TGTGCCAGCAGCGTAGCCGGGACAGTGCAAGAGACCCAGTACTTC	CASSVAGTVQETQYF
TRBV7-6	TRBJ1-6	NA	TRBD1	TGTGCCAGCACAACAGGGGTTTCACCCCTCCACTTT	CASTTGVSPLHF
TRBV6-6	TRBJ2-5	NA	NA	TGTGCCAGCAGTTACGCTAGGGGGAGCCAAGAGACCCAGTACTTC	CASSYARGSQETQYF
TRBV20-1	TRBJ1-4	NA	NA	TGCAGTGCTCCGTTTAGAAAACTGTTTTTT	CSAPFRKLFF
TRBV15	TRBJ2-7	NA	NA	TGTGCCACCAGCAACAAGCGTGGATACGAGCAGTACTTC	CATSNKRGYEQYF
TRBV19	TRBJ2-5	NA	NA	TGTGCCAGTAGTATAGTAGGGGGGAAAGAGACCCAGTACTTC	CASSIVGGKETQYF
TRBV28	TRBJ1-2	NA	TRBD1	TGTGCCAGCAGTCCCACTATTCGCGGGACAGGGTCTACCCACTATGGCTACACCTTC	CASSPTIRGTGSTHYGYTF
TRBV7-9	TRBJ2-7	NA	NA	TGTGCCAGCAGCGGCCAGGGTCAGGGTTACGAGCAGTACTTC	CASSGQGQGYEQYF
TRBV7-9	TRBJ1-6	NA	TRBD1	TGTGCCAGCAGCTTTCCTCGGACAGGGGACTCCGGTTCCTCACCCCTCCACTTT	CASSFPRTGDSGSSPLHF
TRBV6-5	TRBJ2-2	once	NA	TGTGCCAGCAGTTATTTAGCCGGGGAGCTGTTTTTT	CASSYLAGELFF
TRBV21-1	TRBJ2-7	NA	NA	TGTGCCAGCAGCAAGATCCGGGACAGCCCCTACGAGCAGTACTTC	CASSKIRDSPYEQYF
TRBV2	TRBJ2-2	NA	NA	TGTGCCAGCAGTGAAGCGCTTGGGGCAGGGGATCGATACGGGGAGCTGTTTTTT	CASSEALGAGDRYGELFF